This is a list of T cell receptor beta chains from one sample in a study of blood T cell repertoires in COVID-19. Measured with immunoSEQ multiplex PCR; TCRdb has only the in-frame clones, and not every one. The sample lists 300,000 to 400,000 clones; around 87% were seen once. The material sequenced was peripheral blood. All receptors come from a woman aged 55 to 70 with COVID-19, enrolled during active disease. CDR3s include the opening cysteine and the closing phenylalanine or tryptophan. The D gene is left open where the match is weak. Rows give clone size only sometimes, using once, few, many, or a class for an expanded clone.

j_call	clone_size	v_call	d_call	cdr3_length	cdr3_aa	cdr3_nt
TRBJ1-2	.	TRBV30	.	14	CAWSVQLANYGYTF	TGTGCCTGGAGTGTACAGTTAGCTAACTATGGCTACACCTTC
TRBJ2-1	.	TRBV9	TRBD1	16	CASSAPEGTGRYEQFF	TGTGCCAGCAGCGCCCCCGAAGGGACAGGGAGGTATGAGCAGTTCTTC
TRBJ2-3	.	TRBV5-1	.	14	CASDSGESPDTQYF	TGCGCCAGCGATAGCGGTGAGAGTCCAGATACGCAGTATTTT
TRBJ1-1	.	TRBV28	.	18	CASSINIRGVFGNPEAFF	TGTGCCAGCAGTATAAACATCCGGGGGGTTTTTGGGAATCCTGAAGCTTTCTTT
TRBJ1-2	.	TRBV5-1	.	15	CASTPWPPGAYGYTF	TGCGCCAGCACCCCTTGGCCCCCTGGGGCCTATGGCTACACCTTC
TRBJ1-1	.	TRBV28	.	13	CACSAGAYAEAFF	TGTGCCTGCAGCGCAGGGGCTTATGCTGAAGCTTTCTTT
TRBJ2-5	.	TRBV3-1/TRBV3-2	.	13	CASLGLPQETQYF	TGTGCCAGCTTAGGACTACCACAAGAGACCCAGTACTTC
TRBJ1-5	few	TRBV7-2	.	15	CASSLVTGSNQPQHF	TGTGCCAGCAGCTTAGTGACAGGTAGCAATCAGCCCCAGCATTTT
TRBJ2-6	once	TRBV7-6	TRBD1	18	CASSPRGQGYSGANVLTF	TGTGCCAGCAGCCCCAGGGGACAGGGATACTCTGGGGCCAACGTCCTGACTTTC
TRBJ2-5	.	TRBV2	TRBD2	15	CASRRLRGGRETQYF	TGTGCCAGCAGGAGATTGCGGGGGGGCCGAGAGACCCAGTACTTC
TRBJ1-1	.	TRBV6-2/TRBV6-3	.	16	CASSYIGSGGLGEAFF	TGTGCCAGCAGTTACATCGGTTCTGGGGGACTGGGTGAAGCTTTCTTT
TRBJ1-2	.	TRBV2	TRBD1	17	CASRAGQGADANYGYTF	TGTGCCAGCAGGGCTGGACAGGGGGCGGACGCTAACTATGGCTACACCTTC
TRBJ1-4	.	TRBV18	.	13	CASSPGQNEKLFF	TGTGCCAGCTCACCCGGACAGAATGAAAAACTGTTTTTT
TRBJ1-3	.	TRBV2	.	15	CASSVRESSGNTIYF	TGTGCCAGCAGTGTTCGGGAAAGCTCTGGAAACACCATATATTTT
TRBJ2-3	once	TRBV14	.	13	CASSPGPPDTQYF	TGTGCCAGCAGCCCCGGTCCCCCGGATACGCAGTATTTT
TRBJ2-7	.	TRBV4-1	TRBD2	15	CASSQVPGGGYEQYF	TGCGCCAGCAGCCAAGTTCCGGGGGGAGGCTACGAGCAGTACTTC
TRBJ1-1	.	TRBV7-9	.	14	CASSRMQGSTEAFF	TGTGCCAGCAGCCGCATGCAGGGATCCACTGAAGCTTTCTTT
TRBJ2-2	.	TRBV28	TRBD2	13	CASGTSGGDVLFF	TGTGCCAGTGGGACTAGCGGGGGGGATGTGCTGTTTTTT
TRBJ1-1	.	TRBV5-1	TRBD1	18	CASRTRAGGTFRDTEAFF	TGCGCCAGCAGAACACGTGCAGGGGGTACTTTTAGGGACACTGAAGCTTTCTTT
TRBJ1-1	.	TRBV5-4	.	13	CASSSTGPTEAFF	TGTGCCAGCAGCTCTACAGGGCCCACTGAAGCTTTCTTT
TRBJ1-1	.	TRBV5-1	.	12	CASSYQGSAAFF	TGCGCCAGCAGCTATCAGGGGAGTGCAGCTTTCTTT
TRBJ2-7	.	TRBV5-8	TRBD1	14	CASSPWTGEHEQYF	TGTGCCAGCAGCCCTTGGACAGGGGAGCACGAGCAGTACTTC
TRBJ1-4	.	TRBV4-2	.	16	CASSQDRGVSNEKLFF	TGTGCCAGCAGCCAAGATCGGGGGGTATCTAATGAAAAACTGTTTTTT
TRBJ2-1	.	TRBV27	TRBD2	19	CASSLWGLAGGSSYNEQFF	TGTGCCAGCAGTTTATGGGGACTAGCGGGGGGATCCTCCTACAATGAGCAGTTCTTC
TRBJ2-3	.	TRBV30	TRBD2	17	CAWNYRTSGASGDTQYF	TGTGCCTGGAACTACAGGACTAGCGGGGCCTCGGGGGATACGCAGTATTTT
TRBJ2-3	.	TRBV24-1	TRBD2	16	CATSDPGTRGAATQYF	TGTGCCACCAGTGATCCCGGGACTAGGGGGGCGGCTACGCAGTATTTT
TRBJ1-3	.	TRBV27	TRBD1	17	CASSPVGQAFSGNTIYF	TGTGCCAGCAGTCCAGTCGGACAGGCATTCTCTGGAAACACCATATATTTT
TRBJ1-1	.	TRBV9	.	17	CASNLNNPRGKNTEAFF	TGTGCCAGCAACCTCAACAATCCCAGGGGCAAGAACACTGAAGCTTTCTTT
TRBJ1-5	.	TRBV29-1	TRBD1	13	CSVGDRGNQPQHF	TGCAGCGTTGGGGACAGGGGCAATCAGCCCCAGCATTTT
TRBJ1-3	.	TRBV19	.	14	CASNGSPTGNTIYF	TGTGCCAGTAACGGTTCGCCTACTGGAAACACCATATATTTT
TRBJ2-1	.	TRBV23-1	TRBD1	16	CASRSPRDRGGSEQFF	TGCGCCAGCAGATCCCCCCGGGACAGGGGGGGAAGTGAGCAGTTCTTC
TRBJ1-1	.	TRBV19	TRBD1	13	CASRDRVNTEAFF	TGTGCCAGTAGGGACAGGGTGAACACTGAAGCTTTCTTT
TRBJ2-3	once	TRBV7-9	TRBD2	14	CASSLDGGVYTQYF	TGTGCCAGCAGCTTAGACGGGGGGGTTTATACGCAGTATTTT
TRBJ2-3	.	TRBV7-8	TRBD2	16	CASSRASGGGADTQYF	TGTGCCAGCAGCAGGGCTAGCGGGGGGGGCGCAGATACGCAGTATTTT
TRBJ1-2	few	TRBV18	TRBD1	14	CASSLADRVDGYTF	TGTGCCAGCTCCCTGGCGGACAGGGTGGATGGCTACACCTTC
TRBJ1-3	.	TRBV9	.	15	CASSAGGNSGNTIYF	TGTGCCAGCAGCGCTGGCGGAAACTCTGGAAACACCATATATTTT
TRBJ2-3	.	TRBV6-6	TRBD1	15	CASSLDRVASDTQYF	TGTGCCAGCAGTTTGGACAGGGTGGCCTCCGATACGCAGTATTTT
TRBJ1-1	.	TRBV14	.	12	CASSLMGPEAFF	TGTGCCAGCAGCCTAATGGGGCCTGAAGCTTTCTTT
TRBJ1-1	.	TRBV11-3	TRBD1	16	CASSLGTGGLNTEAFF	TGTGCCAGCAGCCTCGGGACAGGGGGACTGAACACTGAAGCTTTCTTT
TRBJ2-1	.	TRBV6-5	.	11	CASTVLNEQFF	TGTGCCAGCACAGTTTTAAATGAGCAGTTCTTC
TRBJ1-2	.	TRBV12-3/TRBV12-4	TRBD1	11	CASSTDRGYTF	TGTGCCAGCAGTACGGACAGGGGCTACACCTTC
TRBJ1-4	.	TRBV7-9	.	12	CASSNYNEKLFF	TGTGCCAGCAGCAACTATAATGAAAAACTGTTTTTT
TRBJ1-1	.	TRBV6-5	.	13	CASKRQMNTEAFF	TGTGCCAGCAAGAGACAGATGAACACTGAAGCTTTCTTT
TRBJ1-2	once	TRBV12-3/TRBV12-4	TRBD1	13	CASQRGTGNGYTF	TGTGCCAGTCAACGAGGGACAGGGAATGGCTACACCTTC
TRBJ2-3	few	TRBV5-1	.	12	CASSLLMDTQYF	TGCGCCAGCAGCTTGCTTATGGATACGCAGTATTTT
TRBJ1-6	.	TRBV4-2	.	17	CASSQVTGSSYNSPLHF	TGTGCCAGCAGCCAAGTCACAGGGAGCTCCTATAATTCACCCCTCCACTTT